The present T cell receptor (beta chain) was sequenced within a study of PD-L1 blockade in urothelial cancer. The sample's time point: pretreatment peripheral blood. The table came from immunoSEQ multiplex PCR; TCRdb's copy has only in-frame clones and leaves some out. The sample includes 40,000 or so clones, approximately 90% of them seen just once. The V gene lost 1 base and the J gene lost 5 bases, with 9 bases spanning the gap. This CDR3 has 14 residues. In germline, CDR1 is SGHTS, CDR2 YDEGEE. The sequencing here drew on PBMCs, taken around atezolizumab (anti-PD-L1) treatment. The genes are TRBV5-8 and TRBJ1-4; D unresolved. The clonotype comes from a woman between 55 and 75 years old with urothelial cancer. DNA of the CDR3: TGTGCCAGCAGCTTGTATAGGAGGAATGAAAAACTGTTTTTT. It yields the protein CASSLYRRNEKLFF.